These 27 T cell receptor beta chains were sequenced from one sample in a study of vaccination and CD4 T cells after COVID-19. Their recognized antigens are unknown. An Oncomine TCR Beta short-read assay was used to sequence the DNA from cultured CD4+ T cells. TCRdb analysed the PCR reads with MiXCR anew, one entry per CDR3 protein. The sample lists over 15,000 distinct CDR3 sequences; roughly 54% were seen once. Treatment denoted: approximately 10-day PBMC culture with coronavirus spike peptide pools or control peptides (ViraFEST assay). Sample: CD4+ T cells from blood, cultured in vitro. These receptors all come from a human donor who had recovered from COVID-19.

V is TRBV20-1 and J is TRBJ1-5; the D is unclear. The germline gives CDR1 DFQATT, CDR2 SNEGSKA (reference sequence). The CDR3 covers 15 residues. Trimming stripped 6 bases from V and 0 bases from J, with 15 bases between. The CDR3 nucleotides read TGCAGTGCCCCCACAAAGAGCCCTAGCAATCAGCCCCAGCATTTT. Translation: CSAPTKSPSNQPQHF.

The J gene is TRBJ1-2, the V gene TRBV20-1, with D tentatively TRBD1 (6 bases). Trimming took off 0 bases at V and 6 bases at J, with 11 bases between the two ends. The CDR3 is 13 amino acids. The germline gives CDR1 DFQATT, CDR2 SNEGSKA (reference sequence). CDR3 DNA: TGCAGTGCTAGAGAAAAGGGGGTGGATGGCTACACCTTC. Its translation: CSAREKGVDGYTF.

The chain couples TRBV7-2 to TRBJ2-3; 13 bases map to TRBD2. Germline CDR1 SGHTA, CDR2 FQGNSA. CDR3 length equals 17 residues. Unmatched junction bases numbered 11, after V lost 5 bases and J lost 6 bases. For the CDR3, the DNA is TGTGCCAGCAGCGCGCGACTAGCGGGGGGTGCGCGCGATACGCAGTATTTT. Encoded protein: CASSARLAGGARDTQYF.

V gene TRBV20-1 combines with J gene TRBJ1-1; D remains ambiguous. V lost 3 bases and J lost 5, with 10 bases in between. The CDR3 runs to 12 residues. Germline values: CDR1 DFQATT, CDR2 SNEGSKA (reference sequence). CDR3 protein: CSARIRGTEAFF. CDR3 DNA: TGCAGTGCTAGGATACGGGGAACTGAAGCTTTCTTT.

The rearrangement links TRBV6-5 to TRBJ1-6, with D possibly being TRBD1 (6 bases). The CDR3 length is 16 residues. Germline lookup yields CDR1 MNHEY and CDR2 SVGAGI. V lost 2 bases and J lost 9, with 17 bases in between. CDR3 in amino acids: CASSYQIQGGGSPLHF. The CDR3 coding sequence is TGTGCCAGCAGTTACCAAATACAGGGAGGGGGTTCACCCCTCCACTTT.

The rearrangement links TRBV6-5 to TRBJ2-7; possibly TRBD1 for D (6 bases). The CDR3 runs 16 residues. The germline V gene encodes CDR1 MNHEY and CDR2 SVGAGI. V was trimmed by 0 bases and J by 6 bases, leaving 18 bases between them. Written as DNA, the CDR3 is TGTGCCAGCAGTTACTCGAGCAGGGGAAGTATCGGCGAGCAGTACTTC. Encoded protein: CASSYSSRGSIGEQYF.

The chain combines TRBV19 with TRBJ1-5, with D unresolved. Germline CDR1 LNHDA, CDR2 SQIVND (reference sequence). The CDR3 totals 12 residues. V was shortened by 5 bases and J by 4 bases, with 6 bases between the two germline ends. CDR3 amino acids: CASSVRNQPQHF. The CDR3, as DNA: TGTGCCAGTAGTGTAAGGAATCAGCCCCAGCATTTT.

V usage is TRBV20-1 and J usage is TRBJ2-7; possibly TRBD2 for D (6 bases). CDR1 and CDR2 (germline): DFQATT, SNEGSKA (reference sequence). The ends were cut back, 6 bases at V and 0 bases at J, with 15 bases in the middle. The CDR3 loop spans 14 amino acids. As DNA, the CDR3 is TGCAGTGCCGGAACCAGCGGGCACTCCTACGAGCAGTACTTC. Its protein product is CSAGTSGHSYEQYF.

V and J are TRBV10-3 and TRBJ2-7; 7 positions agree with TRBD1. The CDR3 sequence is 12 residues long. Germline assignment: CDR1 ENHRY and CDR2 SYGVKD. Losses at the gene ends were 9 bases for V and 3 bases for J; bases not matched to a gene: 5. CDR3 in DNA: TGTGCCATAGCCGGGACAGACTACGAGCAGTACTTC. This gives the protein CAIAGTDYEQYF.

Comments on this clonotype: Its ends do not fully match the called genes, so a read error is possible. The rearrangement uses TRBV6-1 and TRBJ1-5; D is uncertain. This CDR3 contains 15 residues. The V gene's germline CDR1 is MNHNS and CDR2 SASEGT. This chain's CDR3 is CASSPVYDSNQLQHF. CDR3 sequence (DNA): TGTGCCAGCAGCCCGGTCTACGATAGCAATCAGCTCCAGCATTTT.

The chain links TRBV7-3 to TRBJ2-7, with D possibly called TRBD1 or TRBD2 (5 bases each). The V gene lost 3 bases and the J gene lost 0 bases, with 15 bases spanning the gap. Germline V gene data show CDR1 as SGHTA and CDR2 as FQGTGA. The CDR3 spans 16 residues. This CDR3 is CASSFPSAGSSYEQYF. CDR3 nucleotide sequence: TGTGCCAGCAGCTTCCCATCGGCAGGGAGCTCCTACGAGCAGTACTTC. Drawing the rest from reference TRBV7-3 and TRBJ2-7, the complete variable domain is GAGVSQTPSNKVTEKGKYVELRCDPISGHTALYWYRQSLGQGPEFLIYFQGTGAADDSGLPNDRFFAVRPEGSVSTLKIQRTERGDSAVYLCASSFPSAGSSYEQYFGPGTRLTVT.

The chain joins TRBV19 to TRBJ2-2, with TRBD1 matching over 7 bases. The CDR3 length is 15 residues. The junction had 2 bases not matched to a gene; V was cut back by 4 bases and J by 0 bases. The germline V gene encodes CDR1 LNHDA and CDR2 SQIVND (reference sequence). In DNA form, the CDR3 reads TGTGCCAGTAGTAGACAGGGCGCGAACACCGGGGAGCTGTTTTTT. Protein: CASSRQGANTGELFF.

The CDR3 DNA reads TGCAGTGCTAGAGATGGGACGGGATCCTACGAGCAGTACTTC. Protein sequence: CSARDGTGSYEQYF. The chain couples TRBV20-1 to TRBJ2-7, with D perhaps matching TRBD1 or TRBD2 (5 bases each). With 0 bases removed from V and 1 base from J, the gap between germline ends came to 10 bases. The germline V gene has CDR1 DFQATT and CDR2 SNEGSKA (reference sequence). CDR3 length: 14 amino acids.

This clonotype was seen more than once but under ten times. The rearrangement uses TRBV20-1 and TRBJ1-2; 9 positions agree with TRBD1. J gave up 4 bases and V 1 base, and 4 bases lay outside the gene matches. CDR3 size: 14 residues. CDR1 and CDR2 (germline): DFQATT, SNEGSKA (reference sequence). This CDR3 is CSARGDRASYGYTF. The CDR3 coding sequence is TGCAGTGCTAGAGGGGACAGGGCCTCCTATGGCTACACCTTC.

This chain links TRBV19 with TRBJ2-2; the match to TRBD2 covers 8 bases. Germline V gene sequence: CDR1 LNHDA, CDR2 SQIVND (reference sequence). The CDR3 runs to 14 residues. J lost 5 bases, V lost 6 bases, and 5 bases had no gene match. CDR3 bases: TGTGCCAGTAGGGGGACTAGGAGGACCGGGGAGCTGTTTTTT. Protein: CASRGTRRTGELFF.

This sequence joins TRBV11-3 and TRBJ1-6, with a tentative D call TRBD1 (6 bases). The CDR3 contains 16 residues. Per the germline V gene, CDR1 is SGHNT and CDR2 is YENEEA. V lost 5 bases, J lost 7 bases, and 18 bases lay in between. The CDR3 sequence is CASSLPSGASNSPLHF. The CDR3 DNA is TGTGCCAGCAGCCTTCCATCGGGGGCTTCAAATTCACCCCTCCACTTT. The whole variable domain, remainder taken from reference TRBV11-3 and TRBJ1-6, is EAGVVQSPRYKIIEKKQPVAFWCNPISGHNTLYWYLQNLGQGPELLIRYENEEAVDDSQLPKDRFSAERLKGVDSTLKIQPAELGDSAVYLCASSLPSGASNSPLHFGNGTRLTVT.

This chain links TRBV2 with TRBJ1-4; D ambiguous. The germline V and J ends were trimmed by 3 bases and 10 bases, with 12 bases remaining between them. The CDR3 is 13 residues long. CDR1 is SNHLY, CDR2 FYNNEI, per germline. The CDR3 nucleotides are TGTGCCAGCAGTGATAATAGGGATGGAAAACTGTTTTTT. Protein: CASSDNRDGKLFF.

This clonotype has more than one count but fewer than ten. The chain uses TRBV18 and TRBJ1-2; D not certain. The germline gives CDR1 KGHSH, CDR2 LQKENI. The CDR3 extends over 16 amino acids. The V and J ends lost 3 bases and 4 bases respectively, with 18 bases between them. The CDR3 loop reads CASSPGDPRVGYGYTF. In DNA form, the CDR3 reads TGTGCCAGCTCACCCGGCGACCCGCGGGTAGGCTATGGCTACACCTTC. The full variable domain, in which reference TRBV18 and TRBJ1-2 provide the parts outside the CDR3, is NAGVMQNPRHLVRRRGQEARLRCSPMKGHSHVYWYRQLPEEGLKFMVYLQKENIIDESGMPKERFSAEFPKEGPSILRIQQVVRGDSAAYFCASSPGDPRVGYGYTFGSGTRLTVV.

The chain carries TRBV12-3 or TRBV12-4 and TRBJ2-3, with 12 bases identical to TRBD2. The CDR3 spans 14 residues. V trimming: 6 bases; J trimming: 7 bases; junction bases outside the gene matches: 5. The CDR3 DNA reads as TGTGCCAGCAGGCTAGCGGGGGGGCCGTATACGCAGTATTTT. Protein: CASRLAGGPYTQYF.

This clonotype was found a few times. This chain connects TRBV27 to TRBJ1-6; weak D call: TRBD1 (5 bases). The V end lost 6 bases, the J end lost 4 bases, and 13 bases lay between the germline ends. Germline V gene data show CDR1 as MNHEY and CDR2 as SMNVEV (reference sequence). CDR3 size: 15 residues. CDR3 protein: CASRGRQSYNSPLHF. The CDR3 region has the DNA TGTGCCAGCAGGGGCAGACAGAGTTATAATTCACCCCTCCACTTT.

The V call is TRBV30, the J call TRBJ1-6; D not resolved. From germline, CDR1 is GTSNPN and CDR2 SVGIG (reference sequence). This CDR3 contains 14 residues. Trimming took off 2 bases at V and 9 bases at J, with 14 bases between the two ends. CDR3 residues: CAWSTTVLGSPLHF. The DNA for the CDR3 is TGTGCCTGGAGTACCACCGTTTTGGGTTCACCCCTCCACTTT.

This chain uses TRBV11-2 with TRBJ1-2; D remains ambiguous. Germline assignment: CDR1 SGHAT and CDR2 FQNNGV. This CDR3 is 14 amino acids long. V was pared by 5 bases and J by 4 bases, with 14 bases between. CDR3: CASSAEIDSYGYTF. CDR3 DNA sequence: TGTGCCAGCAGCGCAGAGATCGATAGCTATGGCTACACCTTC.

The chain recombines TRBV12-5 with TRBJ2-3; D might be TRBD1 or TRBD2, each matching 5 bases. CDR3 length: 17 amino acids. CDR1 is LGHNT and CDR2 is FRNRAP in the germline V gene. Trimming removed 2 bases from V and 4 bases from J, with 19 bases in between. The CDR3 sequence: CASGLRMWAGGPDTQYF. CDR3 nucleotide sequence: TGTGCTAGTGGTTTGCGTATGTGGGCTGGGGGACCAGATACGCAGTATTTT.

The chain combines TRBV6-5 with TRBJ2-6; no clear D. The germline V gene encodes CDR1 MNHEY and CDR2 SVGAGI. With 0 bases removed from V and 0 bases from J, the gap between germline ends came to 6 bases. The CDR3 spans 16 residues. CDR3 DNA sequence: TGTGCCAGCAGTTACTCTGAAGCCTCTGGGGCCAACGTCCTGACTTTC. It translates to CASSYSEASGANVLTF.

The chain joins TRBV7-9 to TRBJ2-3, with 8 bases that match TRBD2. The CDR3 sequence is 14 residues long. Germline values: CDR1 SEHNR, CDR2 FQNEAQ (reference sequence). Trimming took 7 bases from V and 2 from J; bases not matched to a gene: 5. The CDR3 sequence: CASKPGLDTDTQYF. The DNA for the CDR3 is TGTGCCAGCAAGCCGGGACTAGACACAGATACGCAGTATTTT.

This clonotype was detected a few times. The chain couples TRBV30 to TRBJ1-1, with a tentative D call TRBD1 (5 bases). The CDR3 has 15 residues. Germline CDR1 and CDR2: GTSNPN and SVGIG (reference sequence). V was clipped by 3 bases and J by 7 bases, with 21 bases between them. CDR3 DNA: TGTGCCTGGAGGGGTTCGGGGGGGAGGAGTGGTGAAGCTTTCTTT. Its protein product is CAWRGSGGRSGEAFF. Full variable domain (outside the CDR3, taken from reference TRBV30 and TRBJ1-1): SQTIHQWPATLVQPVGSPLSLECTVEGTSNPNLYWYRQAAGRGLQLLFYSVGIGQISSEVPQNLSASRPQDRQFILSSKKLLLSDSGFYLCAWRGSGGRSGEAFFGQGTRLTVV.

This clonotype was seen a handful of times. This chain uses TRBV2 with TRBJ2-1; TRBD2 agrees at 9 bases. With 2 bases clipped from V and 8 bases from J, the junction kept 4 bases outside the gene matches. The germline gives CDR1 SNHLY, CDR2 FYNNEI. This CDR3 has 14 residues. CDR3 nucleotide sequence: TGTGCCAGCAGTGAACTAGCGGGACCCCATGAGCAGTTCTTC. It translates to CASSELAGPHEQFF.